The 12 T cell receptor beta chains listed next were all sequenced from one sample in a study of post-analysis software for immune sequencing data. Their specific antigens are unknown. Study outcomes and limitations: Included in a set of a handful of TRBV segments more frequent in patients than controls were TRBV5-6, TRBV5-1 and TRBV20-1.

Unique molecular identifiers were carried by the TCR beta cDNA libraries. TCRdb reprocessed the PCR reads with MiXCR, giving one entry per CDR3 protein. In the table there are under 200,000 distinct CDR3 sequences, 25% to 30% of which are singletons. The sample consisted of blood. These receptors were collected from a girl aged 2-17 years with multiple sclerosis.

This clonotype was seen at least ten times. The chain uses TRBV5-1 and TRBJ2-7, with 12 bases aligning to TRBD2. CDR3 length: 19 residues. Germline V gene data show CDR1 as SGHRS and CDR2 as YFSETQ. V dropped 4 bases and J dropped 2; count of bases not matched to a gene: 16. The CDR3 region is CASSRTQGLAGSLPYEQYF. CDR3 in DNA: TGCGCCAGCAGCCGCACTCAAGGACTAGCGGGATCCCTTCCCTACGAGCAGTACTTC.

This clonotype was recorded at least ten times. This chain links TRBV29-1 with TRBJ2-5; D uncertain. This CDR3 has 12 residues. Germline-derived CDR1 and CDR2 are SQVTM and ANQGSEA. Trimming shortened V by 4 bases and J by 1 base, and 7 bases separated the two germline ends. The CDR3 sequence is CSVVPPQETQYF. The CDR3 DNA sequence: TGCAGCGTTGTCCCACCCCAAGAGACCCAGTACTTC.

There are many counts of this clonotype. The rearrangement uses TRBV3-1 and TRBJ2-7; TRBD2 matches 9 bases. The CDR3 has 18 amino acids. The germline V gene has CDR1 LGHDT and CDR2 YNNKEL (reference sequence). Germline trimming cut 4 bases from V and 3 bases from J; bases unmatched to any gene: 16. CDR3: CASSPRASGARGNYEQYF. Written as DNA, the CDR3 is TGTGCCAGCAGCCCCCGAGCTAGCGGGGCCCGGGGGAACTACGAGCAGTACTTC.

This clonotype was counted at least ten times. The rearrangement links TRBV12-3 or TRBV12-4 to TRBJ2-1; the D gene is possibly TRBD2 (6 bases). This CDR3 comprises 11 residues. V dropped 6 bases and J dropped 8 bases, with 8 bases sitting between them. CDR3 residues: CASSTSHEQFF. CDR3 DNA: TGTGCCAGCAGCACTAGCCATGAGCAGTTCTTC.

The sample holds many counts of this clonotype. The genes are TRBV5-1 and TRBJ2-1; 10 bases match TRBD2. V gave up 4 bases and J gave up 6 bases; unmatched junction bases: 10. The CDR3 is made up of 16 amino acids. Germline lookup yields CDR1 SGHRS and CDR2 YFSETQ. The CDR3, as DNA: TGCGCCAGCAGCGTACGGCCTAGCGGGGGTCGCAATGAGCAGTTCTTC. The encoded protein is CASSVRPSGGRNEQFF.

The chain links TRBV6-2 or TRBV6-3 to TRBJ2-3; D is tentatively TRBD1 or TRBD2 (6 bases each). CDR3 length: 14 amino acids. The V and J ends lost 6 bases and 1 base respectively, with 11 bases between them. Germline V gene data show CDR1 as MNHEY and CDR2 as SVGEGT. CDR3 region: CASRYRGRTDTQYF. The CDR3 nucleotides read TGTGCCAGCAGGTATCGGGGGCGCACAGATACGCAGTATTTT.

J is TRBJ2-2 and V is TRBV18; 8 positions agree with TRBD2. V lost 5 bases, J lost 5 bases, and 4 bases stayed unmatched. CDR1 and CDR2 from the germline V gene are KGHSH and LQKENI. The CDR3 is made up of 14 amino acids. The CDR3 nucleotides read TGTGCCAGCTCAACGGGACTAGAGACCGGGGAGCTGTTTTTT. Translating it yields CASSTGLETGELFF.

This clonotype was seen many times. This sequence joins TRBV5-1 and TRBJ2-7, with no clear D. The CDR3 has 14 amino acids. V lost 4 bases and J 0 bases, leaving 11 bases between the germline ends. In germline, CDR1 is SGHRS, CDR2 YFSETQ. CDR3 residues: CASSPGRGSYEQYF. The CDR3 region has the DNA TGCGCCAGCAGCCCCGGACGCGGCTCCTACGAGCAGTACTTC. Supplemented by reference TRBV5-1 and TRBJ2-7, the full variable domain reads KAGVTQTPRYLIKTRGQQVTLSCSPISGHRSVSWYQQTPGQGLQFLFEYFSETQRNKGNFPGRFSGRQFSNSRSEMNVSTLELGDSALYLCASSPGRGSYEQYFGPGTRLTVT.

This clonotype was counted ten times or more. The rearrangement joins TRBV12-3 or TRBV12-4 to TRBJ1-2; tentative D call: TRBD1 (5 bases). This CDR3 is 15 amino acids long. The V end lost 5 bases, the J end lost 8 bases, and 21 bases lay between the germline ends. CDR3 coding DNA: TGTGCCAGCAGTCCGGGGGTGGAGGGTCTAAAAGGCTACACCTTC. Its translation: CASSPGVEGLKGYTF.

The chain combines TRBV27 with TRBJ1-1; 9 bases map to TRBD1. The junction had 6 bases not matched to a gene; V was cut back by 3 bases and J by 7 bases. The length of the CDR3 is 14 residues. In germline, CDR1 is MNHEY, CDR2 SMNVEV (reference sequence). The CDR3 nucleotides are TGTGCCAGCAGTTTCACAGGGGGCCAGGATGAAGCTTTCTTT. Amino acids: CASSFTGGQDEAFF.

This clonotype was observed many times. The chain combines TRBV29-1 with TRBJ2-1; possibly TRBD2 for D (6 bases). Looked up from germline, CDR1 is SQVTM and CDR2 is ANQGSEA. The CDR3 contains 15 residues. Trimming took off 4 bases at V and 0 bases at J, with 13 bases between the two ends. In DNA form, the CDR3 reads TGCAGCGTTGCAGTGGGGGGAATCTCCTACAATGAGCAGTTCTTC. It specifies CSVAVGGISYNEQFF.

This clonotype showed up many times. CDR3 in DNA: TGTGCCAGCACCCCGGAGGGAGGAGAAAAACTGTTTTTT. Protein product: CASTPEGGEKLFF. The chain couples TRBV12-3 or TRBV12-4 to TRBJ1-4; D is undetermined. Trimming left V 7 bases short and J 8 bases short, with 14 bases between. The CDR3 runs 13 residues.